This TCR beta chain was identified during a study of T-cell reconstitution after alpha-beta-depleted transplantation in children. This CDR3 has 16 amino acids. Between the trimmed V and J ends, which lost 1 base and 0 bases, there was a span of 7 bases. From germline, CDR1 is LGHNA and CDR2 YSLEER. Molecular barcoding with unique molecular identifiers was used for the TCRbeta library. Via MiXCR, TCRdb re-called the PCR reads, giving one row per CDR3 protein. The sample has around 580,000 distinct CDR3 sequences, 23% seen once. V is TRBV4-3 and J is TRBJ2-6; D gene uncertain. The material sequenced was PBMCs, mostly from graft donor cells, taken 360 days after TCRalphabeta/CD19-depleted stem cell transplant. The clonotype originates from a boy younger than two who had a stem cell transplant for acute myeloid leukemia, so the T cells may come from the graft donor. CDR3 protein: CASSQVSPSGANVLTF. The CDR3, as DNA: TGCGCCAGCAGCCAAGTCTCGCCCTCTGGGGCCAACGTCCTGACTTTC.